Listed below are T cell receptor beta chains from one sample, sequenced in a study of T cells in Graves' hyperthyroidism and ophthalmopathy. TCRdb fed the multiplex PCR reads into MiXCR, producing one record per CDR3 protein. The sample contains 600,000 to 700,000 distinct CDR3 sequences, roughly 14% of which appear only once. Sequencing was done on a sample of blood. The origin of the receptors is a woman in her 40s with Graves' ophthalmopathy. The CDR3 runs from the conserved cysteine through the conserved F or W. Each record gives: V gene, clone size, J gene, D gene, CDR3 protein, CDR3 DNA. D genes are given only for firm matches. Some rows mark clone size as missing; the rest say once, few, many or name a class of expanded clone.

V gene: TRBV20-1
clone size: NA
J gene: TRBJ2-7
D gene: TRBD2
CDR3 protein: CSAREASGRTPYEQYF
CDR3 DNA: TGCAGTGCTAGAGAGGCTAGCGGGAGGACCCCTTACGAGCAGTACTTC

V gene: TRBV2
clone size: many
J gene: TRBJ1-1
D gene: NA
CDR3 protein: CASRPNMNTEAFF
CDR3 DNA: TGTGCCAGCAGGCCCAACATGAACACTGAAGCTTTCTTT

V gene: TRBV4-1
clone size: many
J gene: TRBJ2-5
D gene: TRBD2
CDR3 protein: CASSQERATSGRQETQYF
CDR3 DNA: TGCGCCAGCAGCCAAGAGAGGGCGACTAGCGGGAGGCAAGAAACCCAGTACTTC

V gene: TRBV30
clone size: NA
J gene: TRBJ2-2
D gene: NA
CDR3 protein: CAWIPGTGTGELFF
CDR3 DNA: TGTGCCTGGATACCCGGTACAGGGACCGGGGAGCTGTTTTTT

V gene: TRBV20-1
clone size: many
J gene: TRBJ2-5
D gene: NA
CDR3 protein: CSAGIPGETQYF
CDR3 DNA: TGCAGTGCCGGAATCCCCGGGGAGACCCAGTACTTC

V gene: TRBV12-3/TRBV12-4
clone size: many
J gene: TRBJ1-2
D gene: TRBD1
CDR3 protein: CASSWRGHYGYTF
CDR3 DNA: TGTGCCAGCAGTTGGAGGGGGCACTATGGCTACACCTTC

V gene: TRBV10-3
clone size: many
J gene: TRBJ1-5
D gene: NA
CDR3 protein: CAISGGTGNQPQHF
CDR3 DNA: TGTGCCATCAGTGGGGGCACGGGGAATCAGCCCCAGCATTTT

V gene: TRBV4-2
clone size: NA
J gene: TRBJ2-5
D gene: TRBD2
CDR3 protein: CASSQDPTSGWETQYF
CDR3 DNA: TGTGCCAGCAGCCAAGATCCTACTAGCGGGTGGGAGACCCAGTACTTC

V gene: TRBV7-2
clone size: many
J gene: TRBJ2-2
D gene: TRBD1
CDR3 protein: CASSRTGHNTGELFF
CDR3 DNA: TGTGCCAGCAGCCGGACAGGTCATAACACCGGGGAGCTGTTTTTT

V gene: TRBV5-1
clone size: NA
J gene: TRBJ2-5
D gene: TRBD2
CDR3 protein: CASSGGLAEGETQYF
CDR3 DNA: TGCGCCAGCAGCGGGGGACTAGCGGAGGGGGAGACCCAGTACTTC

V gene: TRBV20-1
clone size: many
J gene: TRBJ2-5
D gene: NA
CDR3 protein: CSASSAEETQYF
CDR3 DNA: TGCAGTGCTAGTTCCGCGGAAGAGACCCAGTACTTC

V gene: TRBV29-1
clone size: NA
J gene: TRBJ2-4
D gene: NA
CDR3 protein: CSVEYINIQYF
CDR3 DNA: TGCAGCGTTGAATATATAAACATTCAGTACTTC

V gene: TRBV5-1
clone size: NA
J gene: TRBJ2-2
D gene: TRBD2
CDR3 protein: CASSLRAGVNTGELFF
CDR3 DNA: TGCGCCAGCAGCTTGAGGGCGGGAGTTAACACCGGGGAGCTGTTTTTT

V gene: TRBV7-9
clone size: few
J gene: TRBJ1-5
D gene: NA
CDR3 protein: CASSFSTANQPQHF
CDR3 DNA: TGTGCCAGCAGCTTCTCAACGGCCAATCAGCCCCAGCATTTT

V gene: TRBV11-1
clone size: few
J gene: TRBJ2-2
D gene: TRBD1
CDR3 protein: CASSSGGTGNTGELFF
CDR3 DNA: TGTGCCAGCAGCTCAGGGGGAACAGGGAACACCGGGGAGCTGTTTTTT

V gene: TRBV28
clone size: NA
J gene: TRBJ1-1
D gene: TRBD1
CDR3 protein: CASSLPQGAKAEAFF
CDR3 DNA: TGTGCCAGCAGTTTACCTCAGGGGGCGAAGGCTGAAGCTTTCTTT

V gene: TRBV10-3
clone size: many
J gene: TRBJ1-1
D gene: NA
CDR3 protein: CAISSTGTNTEAFF
CDR3 DNA: TGTGCCATCAGTTCCACAGGGACGAACACTGAAGCTTTCTTT

V gene: TRBV2
clone size: many
J gene: TRBJ1-1
D gene: TRBD1
CDR3 protein: CASSRRDRDTEAFF
CDR3 DNA: TGTGCCAGCAGCCGCCGGGACAGGGACACTGAAGCTTTCTTT

V gene: TRBV5-1
clone size: NA
J gene: TRBJ1-1
D gene: NA
CDR3 protein: CASSLDRGNEAFF
CDR3 DNA: TGCGCCAGCAGCTTGGATCGGGGCAATGAAGCTTTCTTT

V gene: TRBV6-5
clone size: NA
J gene: TRBJ1-1
D gene: TRBD1
CDR3 protein: CASSYGTGGGTEAFF
CDR3 DNA: TGTGCCAGCAGTTACGGAACAGGGGGCGGCACTGAAGCTTTCTTT

V gene: TRBV6-1
clone size: many
J gene: TRBJ1-2
D gene: NA
CDR3 protein: CASSDGVGVGYTF
CDR3 DNA: TGTGCCAGCAGTGACGGGGTCGGAGTCGGCTACACCTTC

V gene: TRBV12-3/TRBV12-4
clone size: many
J gene: TRBJ2-4
D gene: TRBD1
CDR3 protein: CASRGTGRSGNIQYF
CDR3 DNA: TGTGCCAGCAGGGGGACAGGGCGGTCCGGAAACATTCAGTACTTC

V gene: TRBV6-1
clone size: many
J gene: TRBJ2-7
D gene: NA
CDR3 protein: CASSEWWEQYF
CDR3 DNA: TGTGCCAGCAGTGAATGGTGGGAGCAGTACTTC

V gene: TRBV11-2
clone size: few
J gene: TRBJ2-5
D gene: TRBD2
CDR3 protein: CASSYPTSGRSPETQYF
CDR3 DNA: TGTGCCAGCAGCTACCCGACTAGCGGGAGGTCCCCGGAGACCCAGTACTTC

V gene: TRBV20-1
clone size: once
J gene: TRBJ2-5
D gene: NA
CDR3 protein: CSARVSLGQETQYF
CDR3 DNA: TGCAGTGCTAGAGTTTCCCTGGGGCAAGAGACCCAGTACTTC

V gene: TRBV5-6
clone size: few
J gene: TRBJ2-7
D gene: NA
CDR3 protein: CASSPADFRYYEQYF
CDR3 DNA: TGTGCCAGCAGCCCCGCGGATTTTCGGTACTACGAGCAGTACTTC

V gene: TRBV2
clone size: NA
J gene: TRBJ2-7
D gene: NA
CDR3 protein: CASSESGGGSYEQYF
CDR3 DNA: TGTGCCAGCAGTGAATCGGGCGGCGGCTCCTACGAGCAGTACTTC

V gene: TRBV30
clone size: many
J gene: TRBJ2-7
D gene: TRBD1
CDR3 protein: CAWRSFGQGEQYF
CDR3 DNA: TGTGCCTGGAGGTCCTTCGGACAGGGCGAGCAGTACTTC

V gene: TRBV6-2/TRBV6-3
clone size: few
J gene: TRBJ2-7
D gene: NA
CDR3 protein: CASSYGRAAYEQYF
CDR3 DNA: TGTGCCAGCAGTTACGGACGGGCGGCCTACGAGCAGTACTTC

V gene: TRBV28
clone size: many
J gene: TRBJ2-7
D gene: NA
CDR3 protein: CASSLGGASSYEQYF
CDR3 DNA: TGTGCCAGCAGTTTAGGAGGCGCTAGCTCCTACGAGCAGTACTTC

V gene: TRBV20-1
clone size: once
J gene: TRBJ1-5
D gene: NA
CDR3 protein: CSARDTGVQPQHF
CDR3 DNA: TGCAGTGCTAGAGATACAGGTGTCCAGCCCCAGCATTTT

V gene: TRBV7-2
clone size: many
J gene: TRBJ1-1
D gene: NA
CDR3 protein: CASSQRTNTEAFF
CDR3 DNA: TGTGCCAGCAGCCAAAGAACAAACACTGAAGCTTTCTTT

V gene: TRBV12-3/TRBV12-4
clone size: NA
J gene: TRBJ2-7
D gene: NA
CDR3 protein: CASSAAQPYEQYF
CDR3 DNA: TGTGCCAGCAGTGCAGCTCAGCCCTACGAGCAGTACTTC

V gene: TRBV5-1
clone size: once
J gene: TRBJ1-2
D gene: NA
CDR3 protein: CASSLAGSEVIGYTF
CDR3 DNA: TGCGCCAGCAGCTTGGCAGGGAGTGAAGTCATTGGCTACACCTTC

V gene: TRBV6-4
clone size: many
J gene: TRBJ2-3
D gene: NA
CDR3 protein: CASRSLQGGGTDTQYF
CDR3 DNA: TGTGCCAGCAGATCCCTCCAGGGAGGTGGGACAGATACGCAGTATTTT

V gene: TRBV12-3/TRBV12-4
clone size: many
J gene: TRBJ1-2
D gene: NA
CDR3 protein: CASSFGYGYTF
CDR3 DNA: TGTGCCAGCAGTTTTGGGTATGGCTACACCTTC

V gene: TRBV27
clone size: many
J gene: TRBJ2-7
D gene: TRBD2
CDR3 protein: CASSSWISSGNYEQYF
CDR3 DNA: TGTGCCAGCAGTTCCTGGATATCTAGCGGGAACTACGAGCAGTACTTC

V gene: TRBV9
clone size: many
J gene: TRBJ1-5
D gene: NA
CDR3 protein: CASSVGGSINQPQHF
CDR3 DNA: TGTGCCAGCAGCGTAGGCGGCAGCATAAATCAGCCCCAGCATTTT

V gene: TRBV28
clone size: many
J gene: TRBJ2-7
D gene: TRBD1
CDR3 protein: CASIRQGTGLYEQYF
CDR3 DNA: TGTGCCAGCATCCGGCAGGGGACAGGGCTCTACGAGCAGTACTTC

V gene: TRBV20-1
clone size: many
J gene: TRBJ1-1
D gene: NA
CDR3 protein: CSAGSTGTSEAFF
CDR3 DNA: TGCAGTGCTGGGAGCACAGGGACTTCCGAAGCTTTCTTT

V gene: TRBV6-5
clone size: many
J gene: TRBJ1-2
D gene: NA
CDR3 protein: CASSYSDLHANGYTF
CDR3 DNA: TGTGCCAGCAGTTACTCGGACCTTCACGCGAATGGCTACACCTTC

V gene: TRBV6-5
clone size: NA
J gene: TRBJ1-3
D gene: NA
CDR3 protein: CASSYGRFSGNTIYF
CDR3 DNA: TGTGCCAGCAGTTATGGCAGGTTCTCTGGAAACACCATATATTTT

V gene: TRBV6-1
clone size: many
J gene: TRBJ1-1
D gene: NA
CDR3 protein: CASSEGGLNTEAFF
CDR3 DNA: TGTGCCAGCAGTGAGGGGGGGCTGAACACTGAAGCTTTCTTT

V gene: TRBV29-1
clone size: NA
J gene: TRBJ2-7
D gene: TRBD2
CDR3 protein: CSVGVTGTSGWGPGEQYF
CDR3 DNA: TGCAGCGTTGGCGTGACAGGGACTAGCGGATGGGGTCCTGGGGAGCAGTACTTC